The next 7 T cell receptor beta chains were all read from a single sample in a study of blood T cell repertoires in COVID-19. Profiling relied on immunoSEQ multiplex PCR, and the TCRdb table lists in-frame clones only, not all of them. This sample has some 160,000 clones, with 75% to 80% found just once. The sample consisted of peripheral blood. All receptors derive from a woman aged 80 or older with acute or convalescent COVID-19.

The CDR3 spells CASSLGLYNEQFF. As DNA, the CDR3 is TGTGCCAGCAGCCTGGGACTCTACAATGAGCAGTTCTTC. The chain links TRBV11-3 to TRBJ2-1; TRBD2 might be the D (6 bases). Trimming removed 5 bases at V and 3 bases at J, with 8 bases between. CDR3 size: 13 residues. Germline CDR1 SGHNT, CDR2 YENEEA.

This clone was counted a single time. The chain is built from TRBV29-1 and TRBJ2-3; no clear D. This CDR3 contains 14 residues. The germline CDR1 and CDR2 sequences are SQVTM and ANQGSEA. V lost 3 bases to trimming and J lost 2 bases, with 12 bases between them. The chain's CDR3 is CSVDSRLNTDTQYF. The CDR3 DNA reads as TGCAGCGTTGATTCCCGACTTAACACAGATACGCAGTATTTT.

The chain couples TRBV3-1 (or the pseudogene TRBV3-2) to TRBJ2-3, with 10 bases matching TRBD2. The ends lost 2 bases at V and 2 bases at J; junction bases unmatched: 4. The germline V gene has CDR1 LGHDT and CDR2 YNNKEL (reference sequence). This CDR3 has 16 amino acids. The CDR3 sequence: CASSQNSGGTTDTQYF. The CDR3 DNA sequence: TGTGCCAGCAGCCAAAATAGCGGGGGGACCACAGATACGCAGTATTTT.

The sample holds one count of this clone. Its ends do not fully match the called genes, so a read error is possible. The chain links TRBV6-5 to TRBJ1-5; D is perhaps TRBD1 (5 bases). This CDR3 comprises 14 residues. The germline V gene encodes CDR1 MNHEY and CDR2 SVGAGI. For the CDR3, the DNA is TGTGTCAGCAGTCTTCAGGGAAGCAATCAGCCCCAGCATTTT. Its protein is CVSSLQGSNQPQHF.

The J gene is TRBJ1-2, the V gene TRBV6-1; 9 bases line up with TRBD1. The CDR3 is 12 amino acids. Germline assignment: CDR1 MNHNS and CDR2 SASEGT. V lost 7 bases, J lost 8 bases, and 5 bases stayed unmatched. The chain's CDR3 is CASKGTGPGYTF. The CDR3 bases are TGTGCCAGCAAGGGGACAGGGCCCGGCTACACCTTC.

This clone was counted a single time. CDR3: CATSRGRDRGQENTEAFF. DNA of the CDR3: TGTGCCACCAGCAGAGGCCGGGACAGGGGGCAAGAGAACACTGAAGCTTTCTTT. The chain couples TRBV15 to TRBJ1-1, with 12 bases fitting TRBD1. The CDR3 length is 18 residues. The V and J ends lost 1 base and 1 base, in that order; junction bases with no gene match: 7. Germline values: CDR1 LNHNV, CDR2 YYDKDF (reference sequence).

The chain has TRBV30 and TRBJ2-7; maybe TRBD1 (5 bases). The CDR3 has 12 residues. The V end was cut by 2 bases, the J end by 5 bases, with 10 bases between. The germline V gene has CDR1 GTSNPN and CDR2 SVGIG (reference sequence). The CDR3 nucleotides are TGTGCCTGGAGTTGGGGCAGTAACGAGCAGTACTTC. Amino acids: CAWSWGSNEQYF.